This is a list of T cell receptor beta chains from one sample in a study of blood T cells in healthy people across ages. TCRdb re-derived calls from the 5' RACE reads in MiXCR, one entry per CDR3 protein. The data hold hundreds of thousands of distinct CDR3 sequences, with roughly 44% observed a single time. The sequenced material came from blood. All receptors come from a man aged 60-69 years in good health. Both conserved end residues are part of each CDR3. The D gene is left open where the match is weak. Size is stated for part of the rows, as once, few or many counts, or as a class when the clone is expanded.

. | . | TRBJ2-3 | TRBV4-1 | CASSQERGLSTDTQYF | TGCGCCAGCAGCCAAGAGAGGGGACTTTCCACAGATACGCAGTATTTT
TRBD2 | . | TRBJ2-3 | TRBV9 | CASNPGGLSTDTQYF | TGTGCCAGCAATCCGGGAGGGCTTAGCACAGATACGCAGTATTTT
. | . | TRBJ2-3 | TRBV29-1 | CSATPGTYGWSDTQYF | TGCAGCGCCACACCTGGAACTTACGGGTGGTCAGATACGCAGTATTTT
. | . | TRBJ1-5 | TRBV18 | CASSPFGPRGSNQPQHF | TGTGCCAGCTCACCGTTTGGCCCACGGGGGAGCAATCAGCCCCAGCATTTT
. | . | TRBJ2-5 | TRBV20-1 | CSALDGGQETQYF | TGCAGTGCCCTAGACGGGGGACAAGAGACCCAGTACTTC
. | . | TRBJ1-1 | TRBV11-3 | CASSLGQRLNTEAFF | TGTGCCAGCAGCTTAGGACAGAGGTTGAACACTGAAGCTTTCTTT
. | few | TRBJ2-2 | TRBV4-3 | CASSQVAYTGELFF | TGCGCCAGCAGCCAAGTTGCTTACACCGGGGAGCTGTTTTTT
. | . | TRBJ2-4 | TRBV3-1 | CASSQDVGRAKNIQYF | TGTGCCAGCAGCCAAGATGTGGGGCGAGCCAAAAACATTCAGTACTTC
TRBD2 | . | TRBJ2-3 | TRBV12-5 | CASGLGTSGDSTDTQYF | TGTGCTAGTGGTTTGGGGACTAGCGGGGATAGCACAGATACGCAGTATTTT
TRBD1 | . | TRBJ2-7 | TRBV7-2 | CASSLVRGQSYEQYF | TGTGCCAGCAGCTTAGTACGGGGACAGTCCTACGAGCAGTACTTC
TRBD1 | few | TRBJ2-5 | TRBV5-1 | CASSLYGTGLVTQYF | TGCGCCAGCAGCTTGTACGGGACAGGGTTGGTGACCCAGTACTTC
TRBD2 | . | TRBJ2-5 | TRBV18 | CASSPSSGGETQYF | TGTGCCAGCTCACCGAGTAGCGGGGGAGAGACCCAGTACTTC
TRBD1 | . | TRBJ2-2 | TRBV30 | CAWEQGAGGELFF | TGTGCCTGGGAACAGGGGGCAGGCGGGGAGCTGTTTTTT
TRBD1 | . | TRBJ2-7 | TRBV5-6 | CASSTRDRGYYEQYF | TGTGCCAGCAGCACGCGGGACAGGGGTTACTACGAGCAGTACTTC
TRBD1 | . | TRBJ2-5 | TRBV29-1 | CSGDGQVDNEQYF | TGCAGCGGGGATGGACAGGTGGACAATGAGCAGTACTTC
. | . | TRBJ2-2 | TRBV10-1 | CASSEYRTGELFF | TGCGCCAGCAGTGAGTACAGAACCGGGGAGCTGTTTTTT
. | . | TRBJ2-3 | TRBV6-6 | CASTPRGDKDTQYF | TGTGCCAGCACCCCCAGGGGGGATAAAGATACGCAGTATTTT
TRBD1 | few | TRBJ2-7 | TRBV28 | CASSLVTGGHAYEQYF | TGTGCCAGCAGTTTGGTCACAGGGGGTCATGCCTACGAGCAGTACTTC
. | . | TRBJ2-1 | TRBV5-5 | CASSLVMQGMIGNEQFF | TGTGCCAGCAGCTTGGTTATGCAGGGGATGATTGGCAATGAGCAGTTCTTC
TRBD2 | many | TRBJ2-1 | TRBV29-1 | CSVDREGRNEQFF | TGCAGCGTTGACAGGGAGGGGAGGAATGAGCAGTTCTTC
. | many | TRBJ2-3 | TRBV9 | CASSVESQGRSDTQYF | TGTGCCAGCAGCGTAGAAAGTCAGGGAAGGTCAGATACGCAGTATTTT
. | . | TRBJ2-2 | TRBV11-2 | CASSWERRGNTGELFF | TGTGCCAGCAGCTGGGAACGCAGGGGGAACACCGGGGAGCTGTTTTTT
. | few | TRBJ2-7 | TRBV27 | CASSSPGQLISEQYF | TGTGCCAGCAGTTCCCCCGGTCAATTGATATCCGAGCAGTACTTC
. | . | TRBJ2-7 | TRBV9 | CASSPRGLAMTYEQYF | TGTGCCAGCAGCCCCCGGGGGCTAGCGATGACCTACGAGCAGTACTTC